The clone carrying this T cell receptor (beta chain) was seen a few times. Antigen: not known. CDR3 length: 16 residues. Trimming at V came to 1 base and at J to 5 bases, leaving 3 bases not matched to a gene. This sample is drawn from a study of blood T cells in healthy people across ages. Sample-barcoded 5' priming and a J-beta primer mix drove a second PCR of about 6 to 12 cycles. TCRdb independently ran MiXCR on the 5' RACE reads; one entry per CDR3 protein. Counted here are 650,000 to 900,000 distinct CDR3 sequences, about 59% occurring once; the ten biggest clones make up around a quarter. General study results and limits: Estimated diversity, derived from one million T cells, was regarded as an underestimate.

The receptor comes from a man younger than 40 in good health. Material: blood. The gene calls are TRBV12-3 or TRBV12-4 and TRBJ2-1; the match to TRBD1 covers 12 bases. CDR3 coding DNA: TGTGCCAGCAGTTTAGTAGGGACAGGGGGCCACAATGAGCAGTTCTTC. This translates into CASSLVGTGGHNEQFF.